This T cell receptor (beta chain) was found in a study of cytomegalovirus exposure and HLA in healthy donors. Study details: HLA-typed donors were the source of approximately 88 million unique TCRs, which an early data release held.

Remarks on this clone: The antigen remains unidentified.

Study-wide results and caveats: Versus the roughly 690-donor mean, an Asian-associated ancestry cluster reportedly showed fewer N-insertions in a later analysis. Segments of the TCR beta V type were, in most cases, productive about 87% or about 30% of the time in an earlier analysis.

The PCR made use of 60 Vbeta and 13 Jbeta primers. The table came from immunoSEQ multiplex PCR; TCRdb's copy has only in-frame clones and leaves some out. The sample yields under 150,000 clones, around four fifths seen once. The receptor's source is a boy between 5 and 17 years old in good health and CMV-seronegative. The sequenced material came from PBMCs.

CDR3 protein: CASSLGAAGKKNYGYTF. Written as DNA, the CDR3 is TGTGCCAGCAGCTTGGGGGCTGCAGGTAAGAAGAACTATGGCTACACCTTC. J is TRBJ1-2 and V is TRBV5-6, with D hard to call. The CDR3 covers 17 residues. Germline CDR1 and CDR2: SGHDT and YYEEEE. V gave up 0 bases and J gave up 2 bases, with 17 bases separating them.